The entry that follows covers one T cell receptor (beta chain) sequence. Its antigen is still unknown. This entry belongs to a study of cytomegalovirus exposure and HLA in healthy donors. Whole-study context: Per a later analysis, the approximately 690 first-cohort and over 90 validation repertoires shared one platform. Findings and caveats of the study: Whilst most TCR sequences proved rare, a subset of public TCRs occurred across many donors. First-cohort TCR clusters tended to co-occur in the 95 to 150 validation repertoires, a later analysis found.

Method: immunoSEQ multiplex PCR; TCRdb's copy keeps in-frame clones and lacks some. Among about 140,000 clones listed, roughly 87% were seen once. The TCR sequence derives from a man between 18 and 29 years old in good health and CMV-seropositive. The source material was PBMCs.

The CDR3 coding sequence is TGTGCCAGCAAGAGGGTGGGAGGCAATCAGCCCCAGCATTTT. It is translated as CASKRVGGNQPQHF. The chain combines TRBV27 with TRBJ1-5, with D unresolved. V was cut by 7 bases and J by 2 bases, with 12 bases left in between. The CDR3 extends over 14 amino acids. In germline, CDR1 is MNHEY, CDR2 SMNVEV (reference sequence).